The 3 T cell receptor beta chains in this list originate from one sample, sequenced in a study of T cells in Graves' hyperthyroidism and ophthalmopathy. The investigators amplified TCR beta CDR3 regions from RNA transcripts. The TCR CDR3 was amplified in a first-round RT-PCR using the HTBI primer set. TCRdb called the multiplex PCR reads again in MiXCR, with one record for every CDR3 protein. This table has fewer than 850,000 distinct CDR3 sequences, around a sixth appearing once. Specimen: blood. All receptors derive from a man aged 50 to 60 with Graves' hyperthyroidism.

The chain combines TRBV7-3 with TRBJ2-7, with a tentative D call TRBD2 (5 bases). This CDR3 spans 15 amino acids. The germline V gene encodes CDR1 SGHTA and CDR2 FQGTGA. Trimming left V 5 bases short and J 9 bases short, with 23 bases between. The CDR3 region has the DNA TGTGCCAGCAGCGCACGCGGGTCTCCCCCCTCCGGGCAGTACTTC. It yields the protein CASSARGSPPSGQYF.

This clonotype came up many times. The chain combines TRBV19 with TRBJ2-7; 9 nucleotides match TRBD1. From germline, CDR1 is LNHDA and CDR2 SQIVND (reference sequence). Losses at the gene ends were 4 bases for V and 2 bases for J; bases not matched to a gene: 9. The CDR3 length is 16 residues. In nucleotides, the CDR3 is TGTGCCAGTAGTACAACGGGACAGGGATTTACCTACGAGCAGTACTTC. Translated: CASSTTGQGFTYEQYF.

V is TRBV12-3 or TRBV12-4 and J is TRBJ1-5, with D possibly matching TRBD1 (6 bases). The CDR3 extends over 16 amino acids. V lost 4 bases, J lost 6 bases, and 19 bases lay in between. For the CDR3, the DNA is TGTGCCAGCAGTTCCAACAGGGAAGGAAGAGGTCAGCCCCAGCATTTT. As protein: CASSSNREGRGQPQHF.